The rows below give T cell receptor beta chains drawn from one sample of a study of T cell responses to AZD1222 COVID-19 vaccine. TCRdb keeps only in-frame clones here, not all; method: immunoSEQ multiplex PCR. The data contain roughly 110,000 clones, roughly 90% of them seen just once; the ten biggest clones take up 5% to 5.5%. The sequencing used peripheral blood, collected on day 0 of AZD1222 vaccination. Every receptor here comes from an adult in good health. CDR3s include the opening cysteine and the closing phenylalanine or tryptophan. A D gene is named only where the DNA matches it firmly. Clone size is given for some rows only: seen once, a few or many times, or a class if the clone is expanded.

v_gene: TRBV18; j_gene: TRBJ2-3; abundance: .; d_gene: TRBD1; CDR3aa: CASSPRGQEDTQYF; CDR3nt: TGTGCCAGCTCACCCAGGGGGCAGGAGGATACGCAGTATTTT
v_gene: TRBV24-1; j_gene: TRBJ2-3; abundance: .; d_gene: TRBD1; CDR3aa: CATSDVTGASTDTQYF; CDR3nt: TGTGCCACCAGTGATGTGACAGGGGCGTCCACAGATACGCAGTATTTT
v_gene: TRBV5-1; j_gene: TRBJ2-2; abundance: .; d_gene: TRBD2; CDR3aa: CASSSILAGGAGELFF; CDR3nt: TGCGCCAGCAGCTCGATACTAGCGGGAGGCGCCGGGGAGCTGTTTTTT
v_gene: TRBV9; j_gene: TRBJ2-2; abundance: .; d_gene: TRBD2; CDR3aa: CASTARGAGAGELFF; CDR3nt: TGTGCCAGCACCGCCCGGGGCGCGGGGGCCGGGGAGCTGTTTTTT
v_gene: TRBV5-6; j_gene: TRBJ1-5; abundance: .; d_gene: .; CDR3aa: CASSLDGFRSNQPQHF; CDR3nt: TGTGCCAGCAGCTTGGACGGATTCCGGAGCAATCAGCCCCAGCATTTT
v_gene: TRBV7-9; j_gene: TRBJ2-4; abundance: .; d_gene: .; CDR3aa: CASSLSGAKNIQYF; CDR3nt: TGTGCCAGCAGCTTATCGGGGGCCAAAAACATTCAGTACTTC
v_gene: TRBV7-3; j_gene: TRBJ2-1; abundance: .; d_gene: .; CDR3aa: CASSLSQGSYNEQFF; CDR3nt: TGTGCCAGCAGCTTAAGCCAGGGATCCTACAATGAGCAGTTCTTC
v_gene: TRBV7-3; j_gene: TRBJ2-5; abundance: .; d_gene: TRBD1; CDR3aa: CASSRARGETQYF; CDR3nt: TGTGCCAGCAGCCGAGCCAGGGGGGAGACCCAGTACTTC
v_gene: TRBV28; j_gene: TRBJ1-2; abundance: .; d_gene: TRBD1; CDR3aa: CASQQQPSGGGGYTF; CDR3nt: TGTGCCAGCCAGCAACAACCCTCAGGGGGGGGTGGCTACACCTTC
v_gene: TRBV7-9; j_gene: TRBJ1-2; abundance: .; d_gene: .; CDR3aa: CASSGDTNYGYTF; CDR3nt: TGTGCCAGCAGCGGGGACACAAACTATGGCTACACCTTC
v_gene: TRBV5-1; j_gene: TRBJ2-1; abundance: .; d_gene: .; CDR3aa: CASTPGASSYNEQFF; CDR3nt: TGCGCCAGCACCCCGGGAGCGAGCTCCTACAATGAGCAGTTCTTC
v_gene: TRBV4-1; j_gene: TRBJ1-5; abundance: .; d_gene: .; CDR3aa: CASSQVRARGGQPQHF; CDR3nt: TGCGCCAGCAGCCAAGTTAGGGCCAGAGGGGGGCAGCCCCAGCATTTT
v_gene: TRBV7-2; j_gene: TRBJ2-3; abundance: few; d_gene: .; CDR3aa: CASSLVPRDTQYF; CDR3nt: TGTGCCAGCAGCTTAGTTCCTAGAGATACGCAGTATTTT
v_gene: TRBV27; j_gene: TRBJ1-1; abundance: .; d_gene: .; CDR3aa: CASSLSLSQGFTEAFF; CDR3nt: TGTGCCAGCAGTTTATCTCTTTCCCAGGGGTTCACTGAAGCTTTCTTT
v_gene: TRBV7-2; j_gene: TRBJ2-7; abundance: .; d_gene: .; CDR3aa: CASSFVSSYEQYF; CDR3nt: TGTGCCAGCAGCTTTGTTAGCTCCTACGAGCAGTACTTC
v_gene: TRBV24-1; j_gene: TRBJ2-6; abundance: .; d_gene: TRBD1; CDR3aa: CATTPGTVGANVLTF; CDR3nt: TGTGCCACCACCCCCGGGACAGTCGGGGCCAACGTCCTGACTTTC
v_gene: TRBV6-2/TRBV6-3; j_gene: TRBJ1-6; abundance: once; d_gene: .; CDR3aa: CASSYSPGSNSPLHF; CDR3nt: TGTGCCAGCAGTTACTCCCCAGGATCGAATTCACCCCTCCACTTT
v_gene: TRBV7-2; j_gene: TRBJ2-7; abundance: .; d_gene: .; CDR3aa: CASSLPTDAYEQYF; CDR3nt: TGTGCCAGCAGCTTACCGACTGATGCCTACGAGCAGTACTTC
v_gene: TRBV14; j_gene: TRBJ2-7; abundance: .; d_gene: TRBD1; CDR3aa: CASSLQGVWQYF; CDR3nt: TGTGCCAGCAGCCTCCAGGGGGTCTGGCAGTACTTC
v_gene: TRBV3-1/TRBV3-2; j_gene: TRBJ1-1; abundance: .; d_gene: .; CDR3aa: CASSQDSTRTEAFF; CDR3nt: TGTGCCAGCAGCCAAGATTCCACACGCACTGAAGCTTTCTTT
v_gene: TRBV7-2; j_gene: TRBJ1-5; abundance: few; d_gene: TRBD1; CDR3aa: CASSLVGGQGAVQPQHF; CDR3nt: TGTGCCAGCAGCTTAGTGGGGGGACAGGGGGCTGTGCAGCCCCAGCATTTT
v_gene: TRBV19; j_gene: TRBJ1-1; abundance: .; d_gene: .; CDR3aa: CASNRQTNTEAFF; CDR3nt: TGTGCCAGTAACCGGCAGACGAACACTGAAGCTTTCTTT
v_gene: TRBV19; j_gene: TRBJ2-1; abundance: .; d_gene: .; CDR3aa: CASSIADMVYNEQFF; CDR3nt: TGTGCCAGTAGTATAGCGGACATGGTATACAATGAGCAGTTCTTC
v_gene: TRBV25-1; j_gene: TRBJ2-5; abundance: .; d_gene: .; CDR3aa: CASSGQGVSETQYF; CDR3nt: TGTGCCAGCAGTGGCCAGGGTGTATCGGAGACCCAGTACTTC
v_gene: TRBV28; j_gene: TRBJ2-5; abundance: .; d_gene: .; CDR3aa: CASRGRAQETQYF; CDR3nt: TGTGCCAGCAGGGGCAGGGCCCAAGAGACCCAGTACTTC
v_gene: TRBV9; j_gene: TRBJ2-1; abundance: .; d_gene: .; CDR3aa: CASSVSRTREQFF; CDR3nt: TGTGCCAGCAGCGTTTCCAGGACCAGAGAGCAGTTCTTC
v_gene: TRBV7-9; j_gene: TRBJ1-6; abundance: .; d_gene: TRBD1; CDR3aa: CASSSPTGGLGSPLHF; CDR3nt: TGTGCCAGCAGCTCGCCGACAGGGGGTTTAGGTTCACCCCTCCACTTT
v_gene: TRBV28; j_gene: TRBJ2-7; abundance: .; d_gene: TRBD1; CDR3aa: CASSLTAGGSNEQYF; CDR3nt: TGTGCCAGCAGTCTAACGGCAGGGGGATCTAACGAGCAGTACTTC
v_gene: TRBV28; j_gene: TRBJ1-3; abundance: .; d_gene: .; CDR3aa: CASSFRGAGNTIYF; CDR3nt: TGTGCCAGCAGTTTCAGGGGAGCCGGAAACACCATATATTTT
v_gene: TRBV18; j_gene: TRBJ1-3; abundance: .; d_gene: .; CDR3aa: CASSPPAGLRNTIYF; CDR3nt: TGTGCCAGCTCACCACCGGCAGGGCTAAGAAACACCATATATTTT
v_gene: TRBV2; j_gene: TRBJ1-2; abundance: few; d_gene: TRBD1; CDR3aa: CASSRQGDGYTF; CDR3nt: TGTGCCAGCAGTCGACAGGGAGACGGCTACACCTTC
v_gene: TRBV28; j_gene: TRBJ1-3; abundance: .; d_gene: .; CDR3aa: CATSTSVFSGNTIYF; CDR3nt: TGTGCCACATCTACATCGGTATTCTCTGGAAACACCATATATTTT
v_gene: TRBV27; j_gene: TRBJ2-2; abundance: .; d_gene: TRBD2; CDR3aa: CASSLLAGNTGELFF; CDR3nt: TGTGCCAGCAGTTTACTAGCGGGGAACACCGGGGAGCTGTTTTTT
v_gene: TRBV5-1; j_gene: TRBJ2-3; abundance: .; d_gene: .; CDR3aa: CASSFNRDTQYF; CDR3nt: TGCGCCAGCAGCTTTAATCGGGATACGCAGTATTTT
v_gene: TRBV7-2; j_gene: TRBJ1-1; abundance: .; d_gene: .; CDR3aa: CASSPGSRRAFF; CDR3nt: TGTGCCAGCAGCCCAGGGTCCCGGCGAGCTTTCTTT
v_gene: TRBV18; j_gene: TRBJ2-6; abundance: .; d_gene: TRBD1; CDR3aa: CASSGQGATGANVLTF; CDR3nt: TGTGCCAGCTCGGGACAGGGGGCGACGGGGGCCAACGTCCTGACTTTC
v_gene: TRBV29-1; j_gene: TRBJ1-2; abundance: .; d_gene: .; CDR3aa: CSVEVGGDGYTF; CDR3nt: TGCAGCGTTGAAGTAGGGGGGGATGGCTACACCTTC
v_gene: TRBV2; j_gene: TRBJ1-2; abundance: .; d_gene: .; CDR3aa: CASSASQNYGYTF; CDR3nt: TGTGCCAGCAGTGCTTCCCAAAACTATGGCTACACCTTC
v_gene: TRBV7-9; j_gene: TRBJ1-5; abundance: few; d_gene: TRBD1; CDR3aa: CASSRGTGNQPQHF; CDR3nt: TGTGCCAGCAGCCGAGGGACAGGCAATCAGCCCCAGCATTTT
v_gene: TRBV19; j_gene: TRBJ1-2; abundance: .; d_gene: TRBD1; CDR3aa: CASSIGPTTGLTAYGYTF; CDR3nt: TGTGCCAGTAGTATAGGCCCCACGACAGGGCTCACCGCCTATGGCTACACCTTC
v_gene: TRBV9; j_gene: TRBJ1-4; abundance: .; d_gene: .; CDR3aa: CASSVGGREGEKLFF; CDR3nt: TGTGCCAGCAGCGTAGGAGGCAGGGAAGGGGAAAAACTGTTTTTT
v_gene: TRBV4-1; j_gene: TRBJ1-6; abundance: .; d_gene: .; CDR3aa: CASSPGGQPYNSPLHF; CDR3nt: TGCGCCAGCAGCCCCGGCGGACAGCCTTATAATTCACCCCTCCACTTT
v_gene: TRBV7-9; j_gene: TRBJ2-7; abundance: .; d_gene: .; CDR3aa: CASSLAGNYGYEQYF; CDR3nt: TGTGCCAGCAGCTTAGCAGGGAATTATGGCTACGAGCAGTACTTC
v_gene: TRBV7-3; j_gene: TRBJ2-3; abundance: .; d_gene: TRBD2; CDR3aa: CASSLRLAGPTDTQYF; CDR3nt: TGTGCCAGCAGCTTAAGACTAGCGGGGCCCACAGATACGCAGTATTTT
v_gene: TRBV20-1; j_gene: TRBJ1-2; abundance: .; d_gene: .; CDR3aa: CSARELYGYTF; CDR3nt: TGCAGTGCCAGGGAGCTCTATGGCTACACCTTC
v_gene: TRBV19; j_gene: TRBJ1-6; abundance: .; d_gene: .; CDR3aa: CASSIKWPVDSPLHF; CDR3nt: TGTGCCAGTAGTATAAAGTGGCCCGTAGATTCACCCCTCCACTTT
v_gene: TRBV10-1; j_gene: TRBJ2-1; abundance: .; d_gene: .; CDR3aa: CASSELKGHEQFF; CDR3nt: TGCGCCAGCAGTGAATTGAAAGGACATGAGCAGTTCTTC
v_gene: TRBV6-5; j_gene: TRBJ2-7; abundance: .; d_gene: .; CDR3aa: CASSYRTRGYEQYF; CDR3nt: TGTGCCAGCAGTTACAGGACCCGCGGCTACGAGCAGTACTTC